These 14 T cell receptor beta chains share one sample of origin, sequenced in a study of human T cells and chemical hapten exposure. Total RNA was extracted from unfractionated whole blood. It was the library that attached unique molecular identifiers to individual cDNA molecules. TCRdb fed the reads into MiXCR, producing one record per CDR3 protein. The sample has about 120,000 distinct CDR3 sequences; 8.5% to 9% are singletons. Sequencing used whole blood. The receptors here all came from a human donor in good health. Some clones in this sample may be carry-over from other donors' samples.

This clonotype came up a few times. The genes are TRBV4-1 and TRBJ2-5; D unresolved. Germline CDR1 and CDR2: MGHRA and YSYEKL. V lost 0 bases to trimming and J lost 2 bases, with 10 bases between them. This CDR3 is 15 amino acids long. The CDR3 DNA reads TGCGCCAGCAGCCAAGATCGCAGCAGACAAGAGACCCAGTACTTC. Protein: CASSQDRSRQETQYF.

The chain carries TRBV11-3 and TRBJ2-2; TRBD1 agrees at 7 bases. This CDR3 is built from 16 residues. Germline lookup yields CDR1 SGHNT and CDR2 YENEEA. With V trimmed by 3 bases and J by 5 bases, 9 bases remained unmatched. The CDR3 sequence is CASSLRTGDLTGELFF. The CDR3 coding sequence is TGTGCCAGCAGCTTGAGAACAGGGGATTTGACCGGGGAGCTGTTTTTT.

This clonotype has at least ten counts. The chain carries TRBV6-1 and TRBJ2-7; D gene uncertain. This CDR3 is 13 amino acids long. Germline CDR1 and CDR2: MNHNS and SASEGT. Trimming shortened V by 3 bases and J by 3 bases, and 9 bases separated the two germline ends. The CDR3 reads CASSEALGYEQYF. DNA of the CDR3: TGTGCCAGCAGTGAGGCTTTAGGCTACGAGCAGTACTTC.

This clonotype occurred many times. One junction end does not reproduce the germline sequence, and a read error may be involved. This chain's CDR3 is CASSSRPLEELFF. The CDR3 nucleotides are TGTGCCAGCAGCTCAAGGCCTCTTGAAGAACTGTTTTTT. The J gene is TRBJ1-4, the V gene TRBV9; no reliable D call. The germline V gene has CDR1 SGDLS and CDR2 YYNGEE. This CDR3 is built from 13 residues.

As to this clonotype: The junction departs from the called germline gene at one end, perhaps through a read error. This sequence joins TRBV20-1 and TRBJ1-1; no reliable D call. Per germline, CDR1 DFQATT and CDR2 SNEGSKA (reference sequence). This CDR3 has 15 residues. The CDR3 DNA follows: TGCAGTGCTCGAGATGATAAGTGGGGGAACACTGAAGCTTTCTTT. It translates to CSARDDKWGNTEAFF.

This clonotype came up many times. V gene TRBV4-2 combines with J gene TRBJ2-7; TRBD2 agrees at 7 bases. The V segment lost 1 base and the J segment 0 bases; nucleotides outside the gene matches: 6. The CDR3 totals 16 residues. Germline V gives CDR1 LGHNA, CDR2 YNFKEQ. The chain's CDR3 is CASSQGPSGDSYEQYF. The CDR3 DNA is TGTGCCAGCAGCCAAGGCCCGAGCGGGGACTCCTACGAGCAGTACTTC.

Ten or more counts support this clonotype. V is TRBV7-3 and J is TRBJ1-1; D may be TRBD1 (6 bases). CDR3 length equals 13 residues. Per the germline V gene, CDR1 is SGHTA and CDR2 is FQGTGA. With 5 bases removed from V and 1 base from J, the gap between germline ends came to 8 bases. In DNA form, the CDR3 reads TGTGCCAGCAGCACGGGACAGAACACTGAAGCTTTCTTT. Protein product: CASSTGQNTEAFF.

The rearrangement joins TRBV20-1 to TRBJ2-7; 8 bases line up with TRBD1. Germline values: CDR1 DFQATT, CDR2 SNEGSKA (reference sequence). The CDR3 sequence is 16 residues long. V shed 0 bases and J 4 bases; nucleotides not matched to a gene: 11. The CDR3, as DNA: TGCAGTGCTAGAGATGAGACAGGGGTTCGTTCTTACGAGCAGTACTTC. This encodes CSARDETGVRSYEQYF.

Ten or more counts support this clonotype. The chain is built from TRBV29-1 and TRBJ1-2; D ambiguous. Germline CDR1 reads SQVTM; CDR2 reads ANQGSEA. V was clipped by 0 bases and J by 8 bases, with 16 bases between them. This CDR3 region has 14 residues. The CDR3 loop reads CSVEDPLSRWGYTF. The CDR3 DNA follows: TGCAGCGTTGAAGATCCCCTGTCCCGTTGGGGCTACACCTTC.

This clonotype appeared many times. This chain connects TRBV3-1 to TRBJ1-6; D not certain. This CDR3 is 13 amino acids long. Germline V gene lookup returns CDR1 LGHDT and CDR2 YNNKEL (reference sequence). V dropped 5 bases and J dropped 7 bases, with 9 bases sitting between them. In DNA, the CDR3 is TGTGCCAGCAGCTTCACTGAGAATTCACCCCTCCACTTT. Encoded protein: CASSFTENSPLHF.

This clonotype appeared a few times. The DNA for the CDR3 is TGTGCCAGCAGTTACTCGGTCCGGCTAGCGGGGGAGACCGGGGAGCTGTTTTTT. It yields the protein CASSYSVRLAGETGELFF. The gene calls are TRBV6-5 and TRBJ2-2; TRBD2 matches 10 bases. The CDR3 extends over 18 amino acids. The germline CDR1 and CDR2 sequences are MNHEY and SVGAGI. The V and J ends lost 0 bases and 5 bases, in that order; junction bases with no gene match: 9.

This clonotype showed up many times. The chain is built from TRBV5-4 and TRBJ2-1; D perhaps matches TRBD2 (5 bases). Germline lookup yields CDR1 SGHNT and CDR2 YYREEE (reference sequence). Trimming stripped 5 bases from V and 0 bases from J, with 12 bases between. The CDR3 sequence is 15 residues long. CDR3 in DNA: TGTGCCAGCAGTCAGGAGGCGTACTCCTACAATGAGCAGTTCTTC. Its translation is CASSQEAYSYNEQFF.

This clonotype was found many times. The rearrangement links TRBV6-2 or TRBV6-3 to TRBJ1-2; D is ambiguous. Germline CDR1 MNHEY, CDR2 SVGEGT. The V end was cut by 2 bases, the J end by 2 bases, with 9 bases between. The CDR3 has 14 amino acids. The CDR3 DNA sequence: TGTGCCAGCAGTTACCCAGCGGAGAACTATGGCTACACCTTC. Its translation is CASSYPAENYGYTF.

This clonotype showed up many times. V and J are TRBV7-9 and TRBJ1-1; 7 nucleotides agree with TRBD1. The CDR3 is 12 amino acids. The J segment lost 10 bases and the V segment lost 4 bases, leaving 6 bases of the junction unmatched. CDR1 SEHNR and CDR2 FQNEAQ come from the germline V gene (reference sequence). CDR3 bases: TGTGCCAGCAGCTCACAGGGGACGGGAGCTTTCTTT. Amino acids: CASSSQGTGAFF. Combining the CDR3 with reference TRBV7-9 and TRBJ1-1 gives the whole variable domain DTGVSQNPRHKITKRGQNVTFRCDPISEHNRLYWYRQTLGQGPEFLTYFQNEAQLEKSRLLSDRFSAERPKGSFSTLEIQRTEQGDSAMYLCASSSQGTGAFFGQGTRLTVV.